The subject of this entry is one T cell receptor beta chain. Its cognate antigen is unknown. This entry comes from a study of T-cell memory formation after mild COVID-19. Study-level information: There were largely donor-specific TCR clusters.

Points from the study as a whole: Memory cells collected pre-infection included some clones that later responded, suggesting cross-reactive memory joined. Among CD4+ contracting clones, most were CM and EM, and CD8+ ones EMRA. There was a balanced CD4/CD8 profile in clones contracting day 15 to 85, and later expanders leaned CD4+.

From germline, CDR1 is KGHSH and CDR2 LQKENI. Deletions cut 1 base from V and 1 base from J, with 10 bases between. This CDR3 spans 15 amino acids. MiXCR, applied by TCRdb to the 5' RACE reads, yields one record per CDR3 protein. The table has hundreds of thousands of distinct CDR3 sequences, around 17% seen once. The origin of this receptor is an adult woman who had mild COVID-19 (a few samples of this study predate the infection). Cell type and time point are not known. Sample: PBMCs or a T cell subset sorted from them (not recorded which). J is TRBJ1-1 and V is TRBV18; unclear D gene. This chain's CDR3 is CASSPRRNPNTEAFF. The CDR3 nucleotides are TGTGCCAGCTCACCACGGCGGAACCCGAACACTGAAGCTTTCTTT.